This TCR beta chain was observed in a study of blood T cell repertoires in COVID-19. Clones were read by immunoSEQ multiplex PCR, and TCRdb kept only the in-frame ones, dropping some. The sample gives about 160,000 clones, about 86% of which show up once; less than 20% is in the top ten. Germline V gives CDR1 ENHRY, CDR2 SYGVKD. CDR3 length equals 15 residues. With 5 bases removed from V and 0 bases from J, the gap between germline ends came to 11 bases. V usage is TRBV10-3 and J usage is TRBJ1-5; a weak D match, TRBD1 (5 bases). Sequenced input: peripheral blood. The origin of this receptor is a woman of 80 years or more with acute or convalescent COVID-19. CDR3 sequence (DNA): TGTGCCATCAGTCAAGGCAGGGATAGCAATCAGCCCCAGCATTTT. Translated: CAISQGRDSNQPQHF.